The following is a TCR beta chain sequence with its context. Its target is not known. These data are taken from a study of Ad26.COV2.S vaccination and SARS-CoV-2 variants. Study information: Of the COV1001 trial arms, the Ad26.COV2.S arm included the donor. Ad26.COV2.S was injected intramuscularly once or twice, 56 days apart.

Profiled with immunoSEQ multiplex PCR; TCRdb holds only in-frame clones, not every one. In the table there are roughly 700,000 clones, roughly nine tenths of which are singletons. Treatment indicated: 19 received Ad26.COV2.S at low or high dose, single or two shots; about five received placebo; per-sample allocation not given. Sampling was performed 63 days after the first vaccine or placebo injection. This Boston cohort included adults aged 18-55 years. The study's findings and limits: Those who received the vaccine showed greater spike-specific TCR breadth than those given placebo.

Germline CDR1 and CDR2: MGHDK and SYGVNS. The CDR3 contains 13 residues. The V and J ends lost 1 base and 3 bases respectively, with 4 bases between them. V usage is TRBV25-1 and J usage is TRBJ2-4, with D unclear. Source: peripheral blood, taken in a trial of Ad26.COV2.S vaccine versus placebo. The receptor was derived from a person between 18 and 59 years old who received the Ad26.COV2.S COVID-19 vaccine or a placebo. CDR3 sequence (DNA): TGTGCCAGCAGTGAATTGGTCAAAAACATTCAGTACTTC. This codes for CASSELVKNIQYF.